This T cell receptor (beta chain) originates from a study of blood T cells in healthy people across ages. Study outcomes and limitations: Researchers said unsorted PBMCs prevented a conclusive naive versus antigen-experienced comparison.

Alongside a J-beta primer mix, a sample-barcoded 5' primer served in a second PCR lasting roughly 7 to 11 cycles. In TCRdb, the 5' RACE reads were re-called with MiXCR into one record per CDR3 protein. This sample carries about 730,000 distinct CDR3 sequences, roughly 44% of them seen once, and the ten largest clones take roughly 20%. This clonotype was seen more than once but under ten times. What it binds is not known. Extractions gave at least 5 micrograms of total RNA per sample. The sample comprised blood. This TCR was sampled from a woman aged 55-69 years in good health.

CDR3 residues: CASSLQDGNNEQFF. Here the CDR3 DNA reads TGTGCCAGCAGTCTTCAGGACGGGAATAATGAGCAGTTCTTC. The chain uses TRBV7-9 and TRBJ2-1; a possible D gene is TRBD2 (5 bases). The CDR3 totals 14 residues. The V and J ends lost 6 bases and 7 bases respectively, with 16 bases between them. CDR1 and CDR2 from the germline V gene are SEHNR and FQNEAQ (reference sequence).